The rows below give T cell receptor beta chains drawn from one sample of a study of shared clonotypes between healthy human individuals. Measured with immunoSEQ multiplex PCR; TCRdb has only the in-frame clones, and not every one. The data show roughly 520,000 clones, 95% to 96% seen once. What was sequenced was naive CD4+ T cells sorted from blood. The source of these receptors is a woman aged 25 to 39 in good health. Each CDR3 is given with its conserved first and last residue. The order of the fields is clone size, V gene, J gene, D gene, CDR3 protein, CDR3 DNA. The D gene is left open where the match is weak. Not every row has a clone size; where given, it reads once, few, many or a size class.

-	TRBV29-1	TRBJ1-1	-	CSAQNTEAFF	TGCAGCGCCCAGAACACTGAAGCTTTCTTT
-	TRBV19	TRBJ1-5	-	CASSPSAGEGGNQPQHF	TGTGCCAGTAGTCCAAGTGCAGGGGAAGGCGGCAATCAGCCCCAGCATTTT
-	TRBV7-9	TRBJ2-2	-	CASSLIGPKGGLNTGELFF	TGTGCCAGCAGCTTAATCGGGCCGAAGGGGGGCTTGAACACCGGGGAGCTGTTTTTT
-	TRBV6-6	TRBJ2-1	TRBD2	CASSSRGAGGPGEQFF	TGTGCCAGCAGTTCCCGGGGAGCGGGAGGGCCAGGGGAGCAGTTCTTC
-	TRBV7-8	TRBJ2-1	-	CASSLGGLTYEQFF	TGTGCCAGCAGCTTAGGTGGGCTAACCTATGAGCAGTTCTTC
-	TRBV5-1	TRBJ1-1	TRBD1	CASSFYPPTGGTEAFF	TGCGCCAGCAGCTTTTACCCACCAACAGGGGGAACTGAAGCTTTCTTT
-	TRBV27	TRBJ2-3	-	CASTGTTWKSDTQYF	TGTGCCAGCACCGGGACGACGTGGAAGTCAGATACGCAGTATTTT
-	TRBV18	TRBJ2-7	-	CASSPGGQIYEQYF	TGTGCCAGCTCACCAGGCGGGCAGATCTACGAGCAGTACTTC
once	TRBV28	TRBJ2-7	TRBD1	CASSSGQASYEQYF	TGTGCCAGCAGTTCGGGACAGGCTTCCTACGAGCAGTACTTC
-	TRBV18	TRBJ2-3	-	CASSPGDWGADTQYF	TGTGCCAGCTCACCCGGGGATTGGGGAGCAGATACGCAGTATTTT
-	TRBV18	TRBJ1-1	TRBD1	CASSPRQGETEAFF	TGTGCCAGCTCACCGAGACAGGGGGAGACTGAAGCTTTCTTT
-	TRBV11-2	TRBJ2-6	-	CASSPRWRRSGANVLTF	TGTGCCAGCAGCCCGAGGTGGAGGCGGTCTGGGGCCAACGTCCTGACTTTC
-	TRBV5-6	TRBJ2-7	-	CASSLEQGSYEQYF	TGTGCCAGCAGCTTGGAGCAGGGGTCATACGAGCAGTACTTC
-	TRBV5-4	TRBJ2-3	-	CATRGTDTQYF	TGTGCCACTCGGGGCACAGATACGCAGTATTTT
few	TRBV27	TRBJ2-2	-	CASSLYPGVAYGELFF	TGTGCCAGCAGTTTATACCCCGGAGTAGCGTACGGGGAGCTGTTTTTT
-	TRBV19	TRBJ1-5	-	CASRDPGSLQPQHF	TGTGCCAGTAGAGACCCAGGGTCGCTTCAGCCCCAGCATTTT
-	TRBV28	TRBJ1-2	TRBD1	CASSLRGTGGAVYGYTF	TGTGCCAGCAGTTTAAGGGGGACAGGGGGCGCGGTCTATGGCTACACCTTC
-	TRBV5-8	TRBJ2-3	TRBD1	CASSNLRDRADADTQYF	TGTGCCAGCAGCAACCTCCGGGACAGGGCGGACGCAGATACGCAGTATTTT
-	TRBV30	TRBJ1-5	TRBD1	CAWSLDRVLGPQHF	TGTGCCTGGAGCCTGGACAGGGTCCTTGGGCCCCAGCATTTT
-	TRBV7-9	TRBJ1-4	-	CASSHNHKLFF	TGTGCCAGCAGCCATAATCATAAACTGTTTTTT
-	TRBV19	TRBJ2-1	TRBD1	CASRRTGAYNEQFF	TGTGCCAGTAGGCGGACAGGAGCCTACAATGAGCAGTTCTTC
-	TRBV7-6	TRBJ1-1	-	CASSQAAALGDTEAFF	TGTGCCAGCAGCCAGGCGGCGGCCCTTGGGGACACTGAAGCTTTCTTT
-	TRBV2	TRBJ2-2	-	CASSVQPGNTGELFF	TGTGCCAGCAGTGTGCAACCAGGGAACACCGGGGAGCTGTTTTTT
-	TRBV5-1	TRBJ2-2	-	CASTPGQNTGELFF	TGCGCCAGCACGCCGGGGCAGAACACCGGGGAGCTGTTTTTT
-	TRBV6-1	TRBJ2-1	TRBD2	CASSEEVAGVGFF	TGTGCCAGCAGTGAAGAGGTAGCGGGAGTTGGGTTCTTC
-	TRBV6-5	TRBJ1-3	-	CASSLSGVDTIYF	TGTGCCAGCAGTTTATCAGGGGTGGACACCATATATTTT
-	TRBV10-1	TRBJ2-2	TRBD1	CASSDSGQITGELFF	TGCGCCAGCAGTGACTCGGGACAGATCACCGGGGAGCTGTTTTTT
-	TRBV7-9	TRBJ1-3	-	CATTGSGNTIYF	TGTGCCACCACGGGCTCTGGAAACACCATATATTTT
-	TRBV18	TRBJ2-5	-	CASSPFDKGDQETQYF	TGTGCCAGCTCACCTTTCGATAAGGGGGATCAAGAGACCCAGTACTTC
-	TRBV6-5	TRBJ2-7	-	CASRKTSYEQYF	TGTGCCAGCAGGAAAACTAGCTACGAGCAGTACTTC
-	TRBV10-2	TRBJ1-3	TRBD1	CASRAGGGGNTIYF	TGCGCCAGCAGGGCAGGGGGCGGTGGAAACACCATATATTTT
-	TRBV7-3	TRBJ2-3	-	CASSLGGVLADTQYF	TGTGCCAGCAGCTTAGGCGGGGTCTTGGCAGATACGCAGTATTTT
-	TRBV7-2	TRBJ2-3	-	CASSLFQFGSTDTQYF	TGTGCCAGCAGCTTATTTCAGTTCGGTAGCACAGATACGCAGTATTTT
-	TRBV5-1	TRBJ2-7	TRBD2	CASSPIFTSGRHYEQYF	TGCGCCAGCAGCCCCATCTTTACTAGCGGGAGGCACTACGAGCAGTACTTC
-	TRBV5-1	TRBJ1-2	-	CASSLEPNHSTF	TGCGCCAGCAGCTTGGAGCCCAACCACTCCACCTTC
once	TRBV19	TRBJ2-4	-	CASRPGAKNIQYF	TGTGCCAGTAGGCCGGGAGCCAAAAACATTCAGTACTTC
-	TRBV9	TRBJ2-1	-	CASSVGGGSSYNEQFF	TGTGCCAGCAGCGTAGGTGGTGGAAGCTCCTACAATGAGCAGTTCTTC
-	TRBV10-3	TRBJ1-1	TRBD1	CAISESPGGDSEAFF	TGTGCCATCAGTGAGTCCCCAGGGGGCGACTCTGAAGCTTTCTTT
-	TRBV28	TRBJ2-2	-	CASNPFNTGELFF	TGTGCCAGCAACCCCTTCAACACCGGGGAGCTGTTTTTT
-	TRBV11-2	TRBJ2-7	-	CASSLDRLLYEQYF	TGTGCCAGCAGCTTAGATCGACTTCTCTACGAGCAGTACTTC
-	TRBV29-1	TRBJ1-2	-	CSVEDDAAWVRAF	TGCAGCGTTGAAGATGATGCCGCGTGGGTAAGGGCCTTC
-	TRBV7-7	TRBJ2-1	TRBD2	CASSLESLAGGLKRPPNEQFF	TGTGCCAGCAGCTTAGAATCTCTAGCGGGAGGGCTCAAGAGACCACCAAATGAGCAGTTCTTC
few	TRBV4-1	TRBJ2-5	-	CASSLRETQYF	TGCGCCAGCAGCCTCCGGGAGACCCAGTACTTC
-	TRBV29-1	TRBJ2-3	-	CSVESRLSDTQYF	TGCAGCGTTGAATCGCGCCTTTCCGATACGCAGTATTTT
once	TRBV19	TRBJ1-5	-	CASSLADNQPQHF	TGTGCCAGTAGTCTGGCAGATAATCAGCCCCAGCATTTT
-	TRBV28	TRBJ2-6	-	CASSFGVGANVLTF	TGTGCCAGCAGTTTTGGGGTCGGGGCCAACGTCCTGACTTTC
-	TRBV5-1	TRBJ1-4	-	CASSLAGGNTEKLFF	TGCGCCAGCAGCTTGGCGGGCGGGAACACTGAAAAACTGTTTTTT
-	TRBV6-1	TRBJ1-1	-	CASSENSLNTEAFF	TGTGCCAGCAGTGAAAACAGCTTGAACACTGAAGCTTTCTTT
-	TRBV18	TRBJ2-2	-	CASSPRVANTGELFF	TGTGCCAGCTCACCAAGGGTCGCGAACACCGGGGAGCTGTTTTTT
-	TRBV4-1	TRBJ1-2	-	CASSQVGAKNYGYTF	TGCGCCAGCAGCCAAGTGGGGGCGAAAAACTATGGCTACACCTTC
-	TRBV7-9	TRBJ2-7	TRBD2	CASSLGTSGTYEQYF	TGTGCCAGCAGCTTAGGGACTAGCGGGACCTACGAGCAGTACTTC
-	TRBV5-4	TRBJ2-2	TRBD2	CASSKLAGGLGTGELFF	TGTGCCAGCAGCAAACTAGCGGGAGGGCTCGGCACCGGGGAGCTGTTTTTT
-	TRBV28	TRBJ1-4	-	CASSFRRGDFEKLFF	TGTGCCAGCAGTTTCCGTAGGGGAGATTTTGAAAAACTGTTTTTT
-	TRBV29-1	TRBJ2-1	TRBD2	CSVGGGRTYNEQFF	TGCAGCGTTGGGGGCGGGAGGACCTACAATGAGCAGTTCTTC
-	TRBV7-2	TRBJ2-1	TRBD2	CASSLGSSGRSYEQFF	TGTGCCAGCAGCTTAGGGAGTAGCGGGAGATCGTATGAGCAGTTCTTC